The rows below give T cell receptor beta chains drawn from one sample of a study of blood T cell repertoires in COVID-19. Data came from immunoSEQ multiplex PCR; TCRdb stores just in-frame clones and leaves some out. The sample gives some 83,000 clones, roughly 83% of which show up once; around 7.3% is in the top ten. The sample consisted of peripheral blood. The receptors here all came from a man aged 45 to 65 with active COVID-19. The CDR3 runs from the conserved cysteine through the conserved F or W. Each record gives: V gene, J gene, D gene, clone size, CDR3 protein, CDR3 DNA. The D gene is left open where the match is weak. Only some rows state a clone size, as once, few, many or a class for expanded clones.

V: TRBV27
J: TRBJ2-7
D: TRBD1
size: NA
CDR3: CASSPYPGQPLYEQYF
DNA: TGTGCCAGCAGTCCCTACCCGGGACAGCCACTTTACGAGCAGTACTTC

V: TRBV24-1
J: TRBJ1-2
D: TRBD1
size: NA
CDR3: CATSDAGQGPYGYTF
DNA: TGTGCCACCAGTGATGCCGGACAGGGACCTTATGGCTACACCTTC

V: TRBV7-9
J: TRBJ2-7
D: TRBD1
size: NA
CDR3: CASSYGTGAYEQYF
DNA: TGTGCCAGCAGCTATGGGACAGGGGCCTACGAGCAGTACTTC

V: TRBV11-2
J: TRBJ2-3
D: NA
size: NA
CDR3: CASSYSSVDTQYF
DNA: TGTGCCAGCAGCTATTCTAGCGTGGATACGCAGTATTTT

V: TRBV4-1
J: TRBJ2-7
D: TRBD2
size: NA
CDR3: CASSQDWTSGNVQYF
DNA: TGCGCCAGCAGCCAAGACTGGACTAGCGGGAATGTGCAGTACTTC

V: TRBV27
J: TRBJ2-3
D: TRBD2
size: NA
CDR3: CASRDGLAGLTDTQYF
DNA: TGTGCCAGCAGGGACGGGCTAGCGGGACTCACAGATACGCAGTATTTT

V: TRBV19
J: TRBJ2-7
D: TRBD1
size: NA
CDR3: CASSTAGTGGYEQYF
DNA: TGTGCCAGTAGTACCGCCGGGACAGGGGGTTACGAGCAGTACTTC

V: TRBV4-3
J: TRBJ1-2
D: NA
size: NA
CDR3: CASSQDGQGYGFNYGYTF
DNA: TGCGCCAGCAGCCAAGATGGGCAGGGATATGGGTTTAACTATGGCTACACCTTC

V: TRBV6-5
J: TRBJ2-7
D: TRBD1
size: once
CDR3: CASSYARQGGKQYF
DNA: TGTGCCAGCAGTTACGCAAGACAGGGGGGGAAGCAGTACTTC

V: TRBV28
J: TRBJ1-1
D: NA
size: NA
CDR3: CASSLFEMNTEAFF
DNA: TGTGCCAGCAGTTTATTCGAGATGAACACTGAAGCTTTCTTT

V: TRBV7-2
J: TRBJ1-1
D: NA
size: few
CDR3: CASSDPSGSGNTEAFF
DNA: TGTGCCAGCAGCGACCCTTCGGGGTCGGGGAACACTGAAGCTTTCTTT

V: TRBV6-2/TRBV6-3
J: TRBJ2-3
D: NA
size: NA
CDR3: CASSYGPGSSTDTQYF
DNA: TGTGCCAGCAGTTACGGTCCGGGGTCTAGCACAGATACGCAGTATTTT

V: TRBV27
J: TRBJ2-1
D: TRBD2
size: NA
CDR3: CASSLSPPGLAGGYNEQFF
DNA: TGTGCCAGCAGTTTATCCCCCCCGGGACTAGCGGGAGGTTACAATGAGCAGTTCTTC

V: TRBV14
J: TRBJ2-1
D: NA
size: once
CDR3: CASSQPRGSVSYNEQFF
DNA: TGTGCCAGCAGCCAACCTCGAGGGTCCGTCTCCTACAATGAGCAGTTCTTC